This entry describes one TCR beta chain. This record belongs to a study of blood T cell repertoires in COVID-19. It was during active infection that Seattle patients were enrolled and then longitudinally followed. Trimming at V came to 5 bases and at J to 1 base, leaving 7 bases not matched to a gene. CDR3 length equals 15 residues. Germline V gene sequence: CDR1 SEHNR, CDR2 FQNEAQ (reference sequence). The assay was immunoSEQ multiplex PCR, and TCRdb's table has in-frame clones only and misses some. This sample carries fewer than 400,000 clones, roughly 88% of them seen once, and the ten largest clones take under 3%.

Sequenced material: peripheral blood. The receptor was isolated from a woman in her thirties with COVID-19, enrolled during active disease. The chain uses TRBV7-9 and TRBJ2-5; 7 nucleotides agree with TRBD2. Here the CDR3 reads CASSPLLAVQETQYF. The CDR3 nucleotides are TGTGCCAGCAGCCCCCTTCTAGCGGTCCAAGAGACCCAGTACTTC.